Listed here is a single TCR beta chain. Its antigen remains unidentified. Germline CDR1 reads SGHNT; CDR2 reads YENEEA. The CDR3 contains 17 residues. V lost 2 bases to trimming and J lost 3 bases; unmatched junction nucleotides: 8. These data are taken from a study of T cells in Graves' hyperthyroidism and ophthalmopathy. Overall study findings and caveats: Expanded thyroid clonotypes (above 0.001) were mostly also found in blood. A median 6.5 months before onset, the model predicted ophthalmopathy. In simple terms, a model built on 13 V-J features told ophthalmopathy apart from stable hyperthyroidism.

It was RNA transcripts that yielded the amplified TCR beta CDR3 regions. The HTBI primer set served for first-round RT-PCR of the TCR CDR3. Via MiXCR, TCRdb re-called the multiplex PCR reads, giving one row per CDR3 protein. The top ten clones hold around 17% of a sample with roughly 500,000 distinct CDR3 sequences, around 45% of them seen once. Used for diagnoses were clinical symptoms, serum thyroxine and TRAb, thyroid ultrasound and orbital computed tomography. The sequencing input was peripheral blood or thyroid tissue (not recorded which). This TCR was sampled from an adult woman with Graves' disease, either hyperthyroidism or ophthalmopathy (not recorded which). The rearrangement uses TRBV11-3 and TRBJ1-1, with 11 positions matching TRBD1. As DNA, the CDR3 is TGTGCCAGCAGCTTATGGTCGGACAGGGGGCCCTACACTGAAGCTTTCTTT. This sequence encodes CASSLWSDRGPYTEAFF.